The TCR beta chain under discussion was sequenced for a study of T cell repertoires in cytomegalovirus infection. Whole-study context: CMV infection and matching HLA type were both indicated by public TCR beta signatures.

This clonotype was seen only a few times. What it recognizes is unknown. V was shortened by 0 bases and J by 0 bases, with 12 bases between the two germline ends. Looked up from germline, CDR1 is LGHNA and CDR2 is YSLEER. The CDR3 has 17 residues. TCRdb redid the calling of the reads with MiXCR, one entry per CDR3 protein. Among approximately 350,000 distinct CDR3 sequences listed, just under 35% were seen once. This sequence originates from a human donor in good health (CMV status not recorded). Some clones in this sample may be carry-over from other donors' samples. The chain employs TRBV4-3 and TRBJ2-1, with D possibly being TRBD1 (6 bases). The source was cultured PBMCs, collected from culture after CMV antigen stimulation. The CDR3 reads CASSQDSQGNSYNEQFF. CDR3 nucleotides: TGCGCCAGCAGCCAAGATAGTCAGGGGAACTCCTACAATGAGCAGTTCTTC.